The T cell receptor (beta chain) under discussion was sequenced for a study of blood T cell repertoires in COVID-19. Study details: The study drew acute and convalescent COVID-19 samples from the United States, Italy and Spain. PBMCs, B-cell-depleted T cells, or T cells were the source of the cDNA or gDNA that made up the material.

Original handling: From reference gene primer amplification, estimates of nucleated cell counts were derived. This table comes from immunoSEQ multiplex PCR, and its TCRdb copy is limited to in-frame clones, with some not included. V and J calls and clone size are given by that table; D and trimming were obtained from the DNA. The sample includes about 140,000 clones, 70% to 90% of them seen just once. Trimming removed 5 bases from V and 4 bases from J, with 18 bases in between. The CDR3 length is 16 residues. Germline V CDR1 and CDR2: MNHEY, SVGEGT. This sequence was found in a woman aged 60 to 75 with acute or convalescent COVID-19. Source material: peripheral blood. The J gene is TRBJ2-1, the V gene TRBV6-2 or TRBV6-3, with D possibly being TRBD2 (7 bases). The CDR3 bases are TGTGCCAGCAGTCCCCGGGGGCGGGGGCCTTACAATGAGCAGTTCTTC. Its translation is CASSPRGRGPYNEQFF.